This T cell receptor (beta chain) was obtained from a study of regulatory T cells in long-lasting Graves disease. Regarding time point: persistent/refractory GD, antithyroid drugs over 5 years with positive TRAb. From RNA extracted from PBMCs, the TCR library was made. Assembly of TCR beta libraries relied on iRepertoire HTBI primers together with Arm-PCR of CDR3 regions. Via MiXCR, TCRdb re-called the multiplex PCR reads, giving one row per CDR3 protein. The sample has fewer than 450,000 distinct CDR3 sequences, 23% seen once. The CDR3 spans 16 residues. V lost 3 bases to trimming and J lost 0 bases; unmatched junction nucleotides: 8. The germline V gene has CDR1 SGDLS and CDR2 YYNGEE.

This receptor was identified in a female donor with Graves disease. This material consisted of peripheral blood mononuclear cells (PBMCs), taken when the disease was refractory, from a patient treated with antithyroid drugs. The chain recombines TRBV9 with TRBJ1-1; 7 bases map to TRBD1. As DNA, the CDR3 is TGTGCCAGCAGCGCAACAGGGGTGGTTTTGAACACTGAAGCTTTCTTT. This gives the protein CASSATGVVLNTEAFF.